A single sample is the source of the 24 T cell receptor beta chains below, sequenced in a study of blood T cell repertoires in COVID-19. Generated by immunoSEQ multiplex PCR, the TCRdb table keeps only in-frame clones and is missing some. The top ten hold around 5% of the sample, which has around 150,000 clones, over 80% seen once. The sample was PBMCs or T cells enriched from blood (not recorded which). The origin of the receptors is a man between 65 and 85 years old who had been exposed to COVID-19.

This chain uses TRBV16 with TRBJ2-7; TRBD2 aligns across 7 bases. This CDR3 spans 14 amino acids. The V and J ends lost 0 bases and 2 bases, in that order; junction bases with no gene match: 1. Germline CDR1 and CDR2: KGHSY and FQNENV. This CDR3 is CASSQSRGAYEQYF. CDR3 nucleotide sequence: TGTGCCAGCAGCCAATCCCGGGGGGCCTACGAGCAGTACTTC.

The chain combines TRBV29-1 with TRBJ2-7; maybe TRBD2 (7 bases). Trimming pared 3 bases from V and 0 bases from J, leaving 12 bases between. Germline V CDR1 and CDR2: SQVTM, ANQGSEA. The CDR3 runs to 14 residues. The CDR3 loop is CSVEGGDISYEQYF. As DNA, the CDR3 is TGCAGCGTTGAGGGAGGGGACATCTCCTACGAGCAGTACTTC.

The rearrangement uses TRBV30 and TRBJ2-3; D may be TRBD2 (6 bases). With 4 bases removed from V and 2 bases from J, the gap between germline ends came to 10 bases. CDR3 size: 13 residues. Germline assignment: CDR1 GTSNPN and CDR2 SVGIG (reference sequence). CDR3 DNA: TGTGCCTGGATGCGGGGCCTCACAGATACGCAGTATTTT. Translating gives CAWMRGLTDTQYF.

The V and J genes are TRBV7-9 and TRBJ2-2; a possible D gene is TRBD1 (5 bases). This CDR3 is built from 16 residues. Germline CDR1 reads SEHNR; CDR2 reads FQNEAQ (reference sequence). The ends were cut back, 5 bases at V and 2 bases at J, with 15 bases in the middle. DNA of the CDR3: TGTGCCAGCAGCCCACCGTTAGGGGAAAACACCGGGGAGCTGTTTTTT. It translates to CASSPPLGENTGELFF.

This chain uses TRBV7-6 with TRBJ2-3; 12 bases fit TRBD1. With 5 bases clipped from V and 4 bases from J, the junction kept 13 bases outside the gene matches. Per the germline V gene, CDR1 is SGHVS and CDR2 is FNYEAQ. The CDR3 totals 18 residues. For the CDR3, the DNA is TGTGCCAGCAGCATAGACCCCCCCGGGACAGGGGGCGCAGATACGCAGTATTTT. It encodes CASSIDPPGTGGADTQYF.

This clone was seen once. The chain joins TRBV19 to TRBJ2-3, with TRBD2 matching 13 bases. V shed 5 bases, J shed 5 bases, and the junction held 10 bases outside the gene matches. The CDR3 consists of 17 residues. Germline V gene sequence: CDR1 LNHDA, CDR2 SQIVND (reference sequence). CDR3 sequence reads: CASSSQLAGGPGDTQYF. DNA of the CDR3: TGTGCCAGTAGTTCCCAACTAGCGGGGGGGCCGGGAGATACGCAGTATTTT.

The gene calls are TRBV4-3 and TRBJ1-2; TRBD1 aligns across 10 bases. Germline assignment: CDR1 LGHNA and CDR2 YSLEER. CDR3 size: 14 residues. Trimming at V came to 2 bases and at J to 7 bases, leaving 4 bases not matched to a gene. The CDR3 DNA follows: TGCGCCAGCAGCCAAAGGGACAGGGGTCGTGGCTACACCTTC. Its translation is CASSQRDRGRGYTF.

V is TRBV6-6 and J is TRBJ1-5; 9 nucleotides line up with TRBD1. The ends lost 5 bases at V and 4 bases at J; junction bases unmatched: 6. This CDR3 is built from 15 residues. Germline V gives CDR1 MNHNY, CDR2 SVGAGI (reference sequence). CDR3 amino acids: CASSPPTGGNQPQHF. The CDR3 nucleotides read TGTGCCAGCAGTCCTCCGACAGGGGGAAATCAGCCCCAGCATTTT.

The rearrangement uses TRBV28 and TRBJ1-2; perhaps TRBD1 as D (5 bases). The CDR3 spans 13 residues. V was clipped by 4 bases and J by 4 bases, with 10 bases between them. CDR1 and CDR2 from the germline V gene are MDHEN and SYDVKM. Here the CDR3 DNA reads TGTGCCAGCAGTTCTCAGGGATCCTATGGCTACACCTTC. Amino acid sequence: CASSSQGSYGYTF.

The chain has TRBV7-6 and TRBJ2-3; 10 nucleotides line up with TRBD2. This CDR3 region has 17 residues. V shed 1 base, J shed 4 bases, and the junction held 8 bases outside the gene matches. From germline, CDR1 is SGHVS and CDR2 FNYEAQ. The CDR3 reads CASSLGSGGAGADTQYF. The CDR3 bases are TGTGCCAGCAGCTTAGGGAGCGGGGGGGCCGGCGCAGATACGCAGTATTTT.

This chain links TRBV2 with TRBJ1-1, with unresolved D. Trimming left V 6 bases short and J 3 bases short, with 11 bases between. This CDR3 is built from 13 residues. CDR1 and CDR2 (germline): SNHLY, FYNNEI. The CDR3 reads CASSETPDTEAFF. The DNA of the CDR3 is TGTGCCAGCAGCGAAACCCCGGACACTGAAGCTTTCTTT. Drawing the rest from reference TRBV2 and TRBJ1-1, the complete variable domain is EPEVTQTPSHQVTQMGQEVILRCVPISNHLYFYWYRQILGQKVEFLVSFYNNEISEKSEIFDDQFSVERPDGSNFTLKIRSTKLEDSAMYFCASSETPDTEAFFGQGTRLTVV.

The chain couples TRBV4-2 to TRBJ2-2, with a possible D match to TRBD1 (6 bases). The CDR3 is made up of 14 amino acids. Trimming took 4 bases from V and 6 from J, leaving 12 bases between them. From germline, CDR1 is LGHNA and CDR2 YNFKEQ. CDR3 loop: CASSLLRGPGELFF. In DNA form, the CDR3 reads TGTGCCAGCAGCCTTCTCAGGGGCCCCGGGGAGCTGTTTTTT.

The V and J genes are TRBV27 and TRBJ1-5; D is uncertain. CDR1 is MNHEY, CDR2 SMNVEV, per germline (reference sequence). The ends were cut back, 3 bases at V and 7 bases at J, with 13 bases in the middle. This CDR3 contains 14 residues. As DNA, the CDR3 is TGTGCCAGCAGTTTGCGGCGGAATAACCAGCCCCAGCATTTT. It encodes CASSLRRNNQPQHF.

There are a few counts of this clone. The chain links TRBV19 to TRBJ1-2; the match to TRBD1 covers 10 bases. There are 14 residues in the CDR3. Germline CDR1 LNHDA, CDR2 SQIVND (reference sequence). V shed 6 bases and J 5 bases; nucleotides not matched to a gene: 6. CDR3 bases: TGTGCCAGTAGACCCCGGGACAGGGGTTATGGCTACACCTTC. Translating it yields CASRPRDRGYGYTF.

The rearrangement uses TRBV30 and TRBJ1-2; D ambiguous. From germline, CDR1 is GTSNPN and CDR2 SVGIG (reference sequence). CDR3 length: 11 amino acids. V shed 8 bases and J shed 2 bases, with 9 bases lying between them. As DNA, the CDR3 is TGTGCCGTGGAGGCAAACTATGGCTACACCTTC. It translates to CAVEANYGYTF.

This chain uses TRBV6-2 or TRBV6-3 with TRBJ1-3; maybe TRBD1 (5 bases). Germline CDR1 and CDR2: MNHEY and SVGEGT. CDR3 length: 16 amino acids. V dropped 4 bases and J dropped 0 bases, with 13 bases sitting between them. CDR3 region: CASSSPHRSSGNTIYF. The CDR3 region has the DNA TGTGCCAGCAGTTCGCCACACAGGAGCTCTGGAAACACCATATATTTT.

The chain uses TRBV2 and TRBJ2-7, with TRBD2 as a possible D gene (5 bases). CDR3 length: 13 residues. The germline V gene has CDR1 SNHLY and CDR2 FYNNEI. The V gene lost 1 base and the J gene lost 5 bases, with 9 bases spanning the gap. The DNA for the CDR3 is TGTGCCAGCAGTGAAGGGGGTAGCGACGAGCAGTACTTC. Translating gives CASSEGGSDEQYF. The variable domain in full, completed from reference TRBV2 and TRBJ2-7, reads EPEVTQTPSHQVTQMGQEVILRCVPISNHLYFYWYRQILGQKVEFLVSFYNNEISEKSEIFDDQFSVERPDGSNFTLKIRSTKLEDSAMYFCASSEGGSDEQYFGPGTRLTVT.

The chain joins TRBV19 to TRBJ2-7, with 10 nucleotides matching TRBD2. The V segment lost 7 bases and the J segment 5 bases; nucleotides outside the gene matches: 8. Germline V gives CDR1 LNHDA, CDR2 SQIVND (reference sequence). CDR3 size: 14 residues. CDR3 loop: CASTQGTSVNEQYF. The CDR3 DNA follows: TGTGCCAGTACCCAAGGGACTAGCGTGAACGAGCAGTACTTC.

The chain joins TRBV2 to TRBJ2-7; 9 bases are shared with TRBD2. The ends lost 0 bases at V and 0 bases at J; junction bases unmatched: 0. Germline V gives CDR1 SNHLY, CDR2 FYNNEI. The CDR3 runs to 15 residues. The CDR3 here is CASSEAGLASYEQYF. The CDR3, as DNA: TGTGCCAGCAGTGAAGCGGGACTAGCCTCCTACGAGCAGTACTTC.

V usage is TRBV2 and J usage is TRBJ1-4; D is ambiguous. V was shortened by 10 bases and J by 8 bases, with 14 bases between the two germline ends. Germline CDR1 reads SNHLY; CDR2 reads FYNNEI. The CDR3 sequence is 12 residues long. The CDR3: CATIGLNEKLFF. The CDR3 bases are TGTGCCACTATAGGACTCAACGAAAAACTGTTTTTT.

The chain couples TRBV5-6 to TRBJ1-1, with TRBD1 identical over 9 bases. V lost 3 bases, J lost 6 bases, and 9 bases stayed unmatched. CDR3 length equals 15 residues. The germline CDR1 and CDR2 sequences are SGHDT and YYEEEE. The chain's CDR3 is CASSSGTGRSSEAFF. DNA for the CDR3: TGTGCCAGCAGCTCGGGGACAGGGAGGTCGTCTGAAGCTTTCTTT.

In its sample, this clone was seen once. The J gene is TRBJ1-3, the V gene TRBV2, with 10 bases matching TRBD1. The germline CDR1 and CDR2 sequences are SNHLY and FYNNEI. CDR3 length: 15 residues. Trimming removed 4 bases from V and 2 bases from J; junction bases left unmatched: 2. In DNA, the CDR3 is TGTGCCAGCAGTGTGGGACAGGGGACTGGAAACACCATATATTTT. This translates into CASSVGQGTGNTIYF.

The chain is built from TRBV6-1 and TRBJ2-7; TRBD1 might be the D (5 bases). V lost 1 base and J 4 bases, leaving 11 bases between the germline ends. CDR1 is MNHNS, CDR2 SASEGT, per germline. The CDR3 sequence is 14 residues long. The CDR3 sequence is CASSEEGDTYEQYF. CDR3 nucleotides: TGTGCCAGCAGTGAAGAAGGGGATACGTACGAGCAGTACTTC.

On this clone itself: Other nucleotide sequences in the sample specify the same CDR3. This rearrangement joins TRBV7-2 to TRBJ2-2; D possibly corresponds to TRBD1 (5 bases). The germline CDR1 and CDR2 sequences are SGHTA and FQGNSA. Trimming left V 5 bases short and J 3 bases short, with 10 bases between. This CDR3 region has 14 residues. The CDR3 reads CASSPGIHTGELFF. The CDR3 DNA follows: TGTGCCAGCAGCCCAGGGATCCACACCGGGGAGCTGTTTTTT.